The next 18 T cell receptor beta chains were all read from a single sample in a study of vaccination effects on CD4 cells after COVID-19 (dated by TCRdb to the early 2020s). To prepare the library, the immunoSEQ multiplex PCR assay was applied. The clones in this table, taken by TCRdb from immuneACCESS, are in-frame only. Not every clone is retained; where verified, under half of the shortfall comes from an unresolved V gene, and the cause of the rest is unknown. The sample table contains about 80,000 clones; only one count was recorded for around 77% of them. About 1% of the sample is held by the ten biggest clonotypes. In the ViraFEST assay, PBMC were stimulated with viral peptide pools, and antigen-specific CD4+ T cell clonotypes were then identified by expansion using TCR sequencing. After 10 to 11 days of culture, CD4+ T cells were isolated with the EasySep CD4+ T cell isolation kit. Participants received two doses of either the BNT162b2 or the mRNA-1273 mRNA SARS-CoV-2 vaccine.

No antigens are known for them. Here the sequenced sample was CD4+ T cells from PBMCs cultured with HCoV-OC43 spike peptides, taken after COVID-19 vaccination. What this sample's cell subset or site label stands for: HCoV-OC43 spike overlapping peptide pool stimulation. The origin of the receptors is a human donor who received a COVID-19 vaccine.

V usage is TRBV6-5 and J usage is TRBJ1-1; a weak D match, TRBD1 (5 bases). Trimming stripped 5 bases from V and 8 bases from J, with 18 bases between. The CDR3 runs 14 residues. Germline V gene sequence: CDR1 MNHEY, CDR2 SVGAGI. CDR3: CASSPPRDRTEAFF. DNA of the CDR3: TGTGCCAGCAGTCCCCCCAGGGATCGCACCGAAGCTTTCTTT.

The V gene is TRBV7-2, the J gene TRBJ1-2; TRBD1 aligns across 9 bases. The junction had 4 bases not matched to a gene; V was cut back by 8 bases and J by 0 bases. The CDR3 runs to 14 residues. Germline loops: CDR1 SGHTA, CDR2 FQGNSA. CDR3 region: CASRRQGANYGYTF. In DNA, the CDR3 is TGTGCCAGCCGTAGACAGGGGGCTAACTATGGCTACACCTTC.

This clone was picked up a small number of times. The gene calls are TRBV18 and TRBJ1-2; the D gene is possibly TRBD1 (6 bases). CDR3 size: 16 residues. CDR1 is KGHSH and CDR2 is LQKENI in the germline V gene. V lost 2 bases and J 5 bases, leaving 18 bases between the germline ends. In DNA form, the CDR3 reads TGTGCCAGCTCACCATCGGGACAACCCGCCGGATATGGCTACACCTTC. Protein sequence: CASSPSGQPAGYGYTF.

The genes are TRBV2 and TRBJ2-3; TRBD1 aligns across 9 bases. J gave up 7 bases and V 7 bases, and 12 bases lay outside the gene matches. Germline V CDR1 and CDR2: SNHLY, FYNNEI. CDR3 length: 15 amino acids. The DNA of the CDR3 is TGTGCCAGCACCGAGGGACAGGGTGGTAGGAATACGCAGTATTTT. Protein sequence: CASTEGQGGRNTQYF.

The rearrangement uses TRBV24-1 and TRBJ2-6; D ambiguous. The germline V gene has CDR1 KGHDR and CDR2 SFDVKD. V was trimmed by 8 bases and J by 1 base, leaving 5 bases between them. The CDR3 spans 13 residues. The CDR3 DNA is TGTGCCACCATGGGATCTGGGGCCAACGTCCTGACTTTC. The encoded protein is CATMGSGANVLTF.

The rearrangement uses TRBV5-1 and TRBJ1-1; D call uncertain. Germline assignment: CDR1 SGHRS and CDR2 YFSETQ. The CDR3 consists of 14 residues. V was clipped by 4 bases and J by 4 bases, with 14 bases between them. This CDR3 reads CASSDPAGSTEAFF. The CDR3 nucleotides are TGCGCCAGCAGCGATCCCGCGGGGAGCACTGAAGCTTTCTTT.

The chain combines TRBV9 with TRBJ2-1; possibly TRBD2 for D (5 bases). Germline V gene sequence: CDR1 SGDLS, CDR2 YYNGEE. CDR3 length: 13 residues. Trimming shortened V by 0 bases and J by 10 bases, and 11 bases separated the two germline ends. The CDR3 region is CASSVAATGEQFF. CDR3 DNA: TGTGCCAGCAGCGTAGCAGCGACGGGGGAGCAGTTCTTC.

V gene TRBV5-1 combines with J gene TRBJ1-1; no definite D call. This CDR3 contains 14 residues. V dropped 1 base and J dropped 4 bases, with 11 bases sitting between them. Germline V lookup: CDR1 SGHRS, CDR2 YFSETQ. CDR3: CASSLTVGSTEAFF. CDR3 nucleotide sequence: TGCGCCAGCAGCTTGACCGTGGGTAGCACTGAAGCTTTCTTT.

The J gene is TRBJ2-5, the V gene TRBV30; 10 nucleotides match TRBD1. CDR1 is GTSNPN and CDR2 is SVGIG in the germline V gene (reference sequence). CDR3 length: 15 amino acids. With 3 bases clipped from V and 4 bases from J, the junction kept 8 bases outside the gene matches. The CDR3 here is CAWSLGQGLLETQYF. Written as DNA, the CDR3 is TGTGCCTGGAGCTTGGGACAGGGGTTGTTAGAGACCCAGTACTTC.

The gene calls are TRBV11-3 and TRBJ2-1; TRBD1 aligns across 12 bases. The V segment lost 5 bases and the J segment 7 bases; nucleotides outside the gene matches: 6. Germline values: CDR1 SGHNT, CDR2 YENEEA. The CDR3 spans 15 residues. The CDR3 reads CASSRRDRGPNEQFF. In DNA, the CDR3 is TGTGCCAGCAGCCGCCGGGACAGGGGGCCTAATGAGCAGTTCTTC.

The rearrangement links TRBV24-1 to TRBJ2-2; maybe TRBD1 (6 bases). The CDR3 is 16 amino acids. Germline V gene data show CDR1 as KGHDR and CDR2 as SFDVKD. V shed 4 bases and J shed 2 bases, with 13 bases lying between them. CDR3 in DNA: TGTGCCACCAGTGAGTTAGGACAGTTTAACACCGGGGAGCTGTTTTTT. It is translated as CATSELGQFNTGELFF.

The V and J genes are TRBV30 and TRBJ1-3; TRBD1 might be the D (5 bases). Trimming stripped 3 bases from V and 0 bases from J, with 12 bases between. Germline values: CDR1 GTSNPN, CDR2 SVGIG (reference sequence). The CDR3 is 15 amino acids. Written as DNA, the CDR3 is TGTGCCTGGAGCCGAACAGGAAACTCTGGAAACACCATATATTTT. Its protein is CAWSRTGNSGNTIYF.

This chain joins TRBV24-1 and TRBJ1-1; possible D gene TRBD1, 6 bases. Between the trimmed V and J ends, which lost 4 bases and 1 base, there was a span of 12 bases. The length of the CDR3 is 15 residues. Germline V gene lookup returns CDR1 KGHDR and CDR2 SFDVKD. The CDR3: CATSDRGSGNTEAFF. CDR3 nucleotides: TGTGCCACCAGTGACAGGGGCTCTGGGAACACTGAAGCTTTCTTT.

V gene TRBV12-3 or TRBV12-4 combines with J gene TRBJ1-1; D gene ambiguous. The CDR3 length is 13 residues. V was shortened by 6 bases and J by 7 bases, with 15 bases between the two germline ends. CDR3 nucleotides: TGTGCCAGCAGCCTGGCGGTTGAGAGTGAAGCTTTCTTT. Amino acids: CASSLAVESEAFF.

The sample holds a few counts of this clone. The chain has TRBV7-2 and TRBJ1-2, with D uncertain. Germline CDR1 reads SGHTA; CDR2 reads FQGNSA. V dropped 1 base and J dropped 5 bases, with 14 bases sitting between them. The CDR3 is 15 amino acids. The CDR3 protein is CASSLEGRTTYGYTF. Written as DNA, the CDR3 is TGTGCCAGCAGCTTAGAGGGCAGGACGACTTATGGCTACACCTTC.

J is TRBJ1-6 and V is TRBV5-1, with D uncertain. V was clipped by 0 bases and J by 0 bases, with 7 bases between them. The CDR3 is 16 amino acids. In germline, CDR1 is SGHRS, CDR2 YFSETQ. This CDR3 is CASSLGPTSYNSPLHF. CDR3 nucleotides: TGCGCCAGCAGCTTGGGGCCGACCTCCTATAATTCACCCCTCCACTTT.

The V call is TRBV19, the J call TRBJ1-6, with 7 nucleotides matching TRBD1. Trimming took 5 bases from V and 5 from J; bases not matched to a gene: 6. The CDR3 has 15 residues. Germline CDR1 reads LNHDA; CDR2 reads SQIVND (reference sequence). CDR3 DNA: TGTGCCAGTAGTCTGACAGGGACGAATAATTCACCCCTCCACTTT. It codes for CASSLTGTNNSPLHF.

The rearrangement links TRBV7-3 to TRBJ2-1, with a possible D match to TRBD2 (7 bases). V was trimmed by 3 bases and J by 2 bases, leaving 14 bases between them. Per the germline V gene, CDR1 is SGHTA and CDR2 is FQGTGA. The CDR3 sequence is 16 residues long. Here the CDR3 reads CASSFRGGATYNEQFF. CDR3 nucleotides: TGTGCCAGCAGCTTCCGTGGGGGGGCGACCTACAATGAGCAGTTCTTC.